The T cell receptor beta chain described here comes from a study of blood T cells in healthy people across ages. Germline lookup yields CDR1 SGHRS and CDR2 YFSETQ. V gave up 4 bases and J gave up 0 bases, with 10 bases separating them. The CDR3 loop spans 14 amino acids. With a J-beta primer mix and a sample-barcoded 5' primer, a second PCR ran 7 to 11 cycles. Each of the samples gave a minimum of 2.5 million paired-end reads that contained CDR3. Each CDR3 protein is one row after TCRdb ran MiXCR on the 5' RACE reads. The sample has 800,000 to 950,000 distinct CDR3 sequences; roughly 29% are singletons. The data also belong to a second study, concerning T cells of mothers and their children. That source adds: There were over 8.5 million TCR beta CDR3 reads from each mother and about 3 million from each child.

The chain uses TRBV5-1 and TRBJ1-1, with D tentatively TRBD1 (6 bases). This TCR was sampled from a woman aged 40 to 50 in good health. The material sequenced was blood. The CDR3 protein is CASSQDSVNTEAFF. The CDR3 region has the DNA TGCGCCAGCAGCCAGGACAGCGTGAACACTGAAGCTTTCTTT. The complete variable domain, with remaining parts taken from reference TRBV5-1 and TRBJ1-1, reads KAGVTQTPRYLIKTRGQQVTLSCSPISGHRSVSWYQQTPGQGLQFLFEYFSETQRNKGNFPGRFSGRQFSNSRSEMNVSTLELGDSALYLCASSQDSVNTEAFFGQGTRLTVV.